One T cell receptor (beta chain) is described in this entry. Those enrolled, adults aged 18 to 89 years, came from some 23 US areas. The study assigned cohorts using participant-reported clinical history. Germline CDR1 is SGHNT and CDR2 is YYREEE (reference sequence). The ends were cut back, 3 bases at V and 3 bases at J, with 13 bases in the middle. This CDR3 contains 15 residues. This entry is derived from a study of blood T cell repertoires in COVID-19. Original handling: Quantification of nucleated cells was approximated via reference gene primer amplification. Repertoires were generated with immunoSEQ multiplex PCR, while TCRdb's copy carries only in-frame clones and drops some. The D gene and trimming were derived from the DNA, and the V and J assignments and clone size from that table. The sample includes roughly 240,000 clones, roughly 82% of them seen just once.

The V gene is TRBV5-4, the J gene TRBJ1-3; D possibly corresponds to TRBD1 (6 bases). The sample consisted of PBMCs or T cells enriched from blood (not recorded which). This sequence was found in a woman aged 45-59 years who had recovered from COVID-19. This CDR3 is CASSYLGQHGNTIYF. The CDR3 nucleotides are TGTGCCAGCAGCTACCTAGGACAGCATGGAAACACCATATATTTT.